This T cell receptor (beta chain) was found in a study of early T cells in non-severe SARS-CoV-2 infection. Individual cDNA molecules were tagged with unique molecular identifiers, the study reported. TCRdb recomputed calls from the 5' RACE reads with MiXCR, one row per CDR3 protein. The data contain about 50,000 distinct CDR3 sequences, 10% of them singletons. Sequenced material: whole blood. The origin of this receptor is an adult who was a healthcare worker with PCR-confirmed SARS-CoV-2 infection or an uninfected control (not recorded which).

Here the CDR3 reads CATNPVAGGPGDTQYF. The CDR3 DNA sequence: TGTGCCACCAACCCCGTAGCGGGAGGGCCTGGAGATACGCAGTATTTT. The J gene is TRBJ2-3, the V gene TRBV15; the match to TRBD2 covers 11 bases. Trimming took 7 bases from V and 5 from J; bases not matched to a gene: 11. CDR3 length: 16 residues. The germline V gene encodes CDR1 LNHNV and CDR2 YYDKDF (reference sequence).